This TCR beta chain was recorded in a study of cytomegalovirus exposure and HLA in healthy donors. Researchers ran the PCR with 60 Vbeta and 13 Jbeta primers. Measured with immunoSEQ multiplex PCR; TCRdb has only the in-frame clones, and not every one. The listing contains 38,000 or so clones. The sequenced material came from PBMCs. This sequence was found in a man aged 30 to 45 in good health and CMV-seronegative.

The CDR3 spells CASSQEGGVADYEQYF. The CDR3 nucleotides are TGCGCCAGCAGCCAAGAAGGGGGGGTGGCTGACTACGAGCAGTACTTC. The V and J genes are TRBV4-3 and TRBJ2-7, with D possibly matching TRBD2 (7 bases). The CDR3 is 16 amino acids. Germline loops: CDR1 LGHNA, CDR2 YSLEER. V lost 0 bases and J lost 3, with 15 bases in between.